This T cell receptor (beta chain) was obtained from a study of T-cell reconstitution after alpha-beta-depleted transplantation in children. The germline gives CDR1 MNHEY, CDR2 SVGAGI. The CDR3 sequence is 18 residues long. V was clipped by 2 bases and J by 6 bases; unmatched bases: 14. It was with unique molecular identifiers that the TCRbeta library was prepared. TCRdb re-analysed the PCR reads in MiXCR, keeping a single row per CDR3 protein. The sample has 360,000 or so distinct CDR3 sequences, about 20% seen once. This clonotype was seen more than once but under ten times. The receptor comes from a human donor who donated a stem cell graft to a child with acute myeloid leukemia. Sequencing was performed on PBMCs from the stem cell graft donor, taken from the stem cell graft. J is TRBJ2-2 and V is TRBV6-5, with 8 positions matching TRBD2. The CDR3 here is CASSYEFGFGGASGELFF. DNA of the CDR3: TGTGCCAGCAGTTACGAATTTGGCTTCGGGGGGGCGTCCGGGGAGCTGTTTTTT.